This T cell receptor beta chain is drawn from a study of cytomegalovirus exposure and HLA in healthy donors. Broader study findings: In vitro checks showed that three CMV-associated chains really do target CMV antigens. Later, an analysis found that common viral pathogens appeared to be linked with several of the most significant clusters. CMV serostatus was the only immune exposure information that was available.

V shed 0 bases, J shed 8 bases, and the junction held 8 bases outside the gene matches. The CDR3 consists of 16 residues. CDR1 and CDR2 from the germline V gene are MGHRA and YSYEKL. PCR used 60 Vbeta primers and 13 Jbeta primers. The repertoire was sequenced with immunoSEQ multiplex PCR; TCRdb's copy has only in-frame clones and lacks some. The repertoire includes 130,000 to 150,000 clones, about 84% of them detected once, and roughly 3.5% sits in the top ten. Donors in the study were healthy people who gave bone marrow. Of note for this clone: Its antigen is not known.

Sequencing used PBMCs. This clonotype originated in a male donor in good health and CMV-seronegative. The V and J genes are TRBV4-1 and TRBJ1-4; TRBD1 matches 8 bases. CDR3 protein: CASSQDWAGGGEKLFF. CDR3 sequence (DNA): TGCGCCAGCAGCCAAGATTGGGCAGGGGGCGGCGAAAAACTGTTTTTT.